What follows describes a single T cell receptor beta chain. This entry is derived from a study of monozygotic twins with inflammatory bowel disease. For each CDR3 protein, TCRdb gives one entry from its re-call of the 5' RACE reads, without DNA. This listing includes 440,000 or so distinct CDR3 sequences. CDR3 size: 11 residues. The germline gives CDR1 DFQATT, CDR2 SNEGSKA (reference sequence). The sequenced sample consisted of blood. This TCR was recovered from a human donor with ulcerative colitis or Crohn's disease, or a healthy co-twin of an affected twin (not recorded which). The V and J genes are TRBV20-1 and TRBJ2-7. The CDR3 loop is CSAAVSYEQYF.